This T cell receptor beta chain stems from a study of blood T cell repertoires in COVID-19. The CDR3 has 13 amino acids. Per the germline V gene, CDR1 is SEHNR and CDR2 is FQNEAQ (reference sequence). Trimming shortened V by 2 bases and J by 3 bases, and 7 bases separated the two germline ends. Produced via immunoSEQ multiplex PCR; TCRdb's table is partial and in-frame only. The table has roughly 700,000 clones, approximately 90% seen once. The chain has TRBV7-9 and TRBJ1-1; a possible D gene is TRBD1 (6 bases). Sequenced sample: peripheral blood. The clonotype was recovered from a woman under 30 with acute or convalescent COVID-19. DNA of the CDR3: TGTGCCAGCAGCTTATCAGGGGACACTGAAGCTTTCTTT. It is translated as CASSLSGDTEAFF.